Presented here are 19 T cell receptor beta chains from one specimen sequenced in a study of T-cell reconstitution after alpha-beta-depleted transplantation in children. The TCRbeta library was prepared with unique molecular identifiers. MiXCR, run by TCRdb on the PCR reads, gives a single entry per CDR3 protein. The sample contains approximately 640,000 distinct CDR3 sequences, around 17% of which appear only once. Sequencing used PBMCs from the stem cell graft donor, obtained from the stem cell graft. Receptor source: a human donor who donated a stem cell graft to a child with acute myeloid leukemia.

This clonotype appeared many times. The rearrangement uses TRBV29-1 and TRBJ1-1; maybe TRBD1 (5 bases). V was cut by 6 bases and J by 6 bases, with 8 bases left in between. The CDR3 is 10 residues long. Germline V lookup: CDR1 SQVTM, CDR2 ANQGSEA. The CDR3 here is CSVSRAEAFF. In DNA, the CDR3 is TGCAGCGTCTCCAGGGCTGAAGCTTTCTTT.

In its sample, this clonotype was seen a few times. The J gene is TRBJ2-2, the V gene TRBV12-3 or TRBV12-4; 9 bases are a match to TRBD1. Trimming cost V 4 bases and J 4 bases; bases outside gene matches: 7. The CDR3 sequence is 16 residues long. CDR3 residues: CASSSGTGSGTGELFF. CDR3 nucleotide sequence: TGTGCCAGCAGTTCCGGGACAGGGTCGGGCACCGGGGAGCTGTTTTTT.

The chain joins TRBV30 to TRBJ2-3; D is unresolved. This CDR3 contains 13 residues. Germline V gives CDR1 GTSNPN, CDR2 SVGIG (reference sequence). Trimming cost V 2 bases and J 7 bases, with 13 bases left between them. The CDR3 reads CAWSIGGQYTQYF. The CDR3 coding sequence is TGTGCCTGGAGTATTGGTGGGCAATATACGCAGTATTTT.

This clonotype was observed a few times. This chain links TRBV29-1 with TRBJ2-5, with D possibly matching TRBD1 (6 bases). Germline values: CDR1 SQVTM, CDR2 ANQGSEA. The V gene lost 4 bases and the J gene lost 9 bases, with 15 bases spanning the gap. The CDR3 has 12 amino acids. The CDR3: CSVGMEPGAQYF. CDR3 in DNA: TGCAGCGTTGGAATGGAGCCAGGGGCCCAGTACTTC.

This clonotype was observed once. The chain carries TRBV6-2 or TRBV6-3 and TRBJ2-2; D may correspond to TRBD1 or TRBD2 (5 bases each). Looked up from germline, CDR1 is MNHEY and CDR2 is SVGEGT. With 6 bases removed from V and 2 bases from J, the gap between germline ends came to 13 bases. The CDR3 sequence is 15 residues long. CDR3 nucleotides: TGTGCCAGCAGCCCGGGGCGGAAAAACACCGGGGAGCTGTTTTTT. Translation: CASSPGRKNTGELFF.

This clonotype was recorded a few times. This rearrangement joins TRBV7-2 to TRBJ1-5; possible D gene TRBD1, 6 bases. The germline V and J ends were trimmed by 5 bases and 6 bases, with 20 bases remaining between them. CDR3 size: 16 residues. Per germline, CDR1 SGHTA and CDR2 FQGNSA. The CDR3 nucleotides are TGTGCCAGCAGCCGTATCCCAGGGGCCGGTAGTCAGCCCCAGCATTTT. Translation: CASSRIPGAGSQPQHF.

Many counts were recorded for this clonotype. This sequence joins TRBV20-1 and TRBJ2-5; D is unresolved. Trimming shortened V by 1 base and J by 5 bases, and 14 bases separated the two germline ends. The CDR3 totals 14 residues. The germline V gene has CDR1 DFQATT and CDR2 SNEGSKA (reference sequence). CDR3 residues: CSARGPIRRETQYF. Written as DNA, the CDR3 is TGCAGTGCTAGAGGGCCGATTCGGCGGGAGACCCAGTACTTC.

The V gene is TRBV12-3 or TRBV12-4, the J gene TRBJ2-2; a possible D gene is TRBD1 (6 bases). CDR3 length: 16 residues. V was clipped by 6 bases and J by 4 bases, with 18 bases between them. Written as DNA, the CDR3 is TGTGCCAGCAGCTCACCCAACAGGGCGGTCACCGGGGAGCTGTTTTTT. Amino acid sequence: CASSSPNRAVTGELFF.

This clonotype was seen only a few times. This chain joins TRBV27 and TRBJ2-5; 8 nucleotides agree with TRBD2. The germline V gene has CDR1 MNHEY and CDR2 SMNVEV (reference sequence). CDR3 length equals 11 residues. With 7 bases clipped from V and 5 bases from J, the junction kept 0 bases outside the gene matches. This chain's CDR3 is CASKREETQYF. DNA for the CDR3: TGTGCCAGCAAGCGGGAGGAGACCCAGTACTTC.

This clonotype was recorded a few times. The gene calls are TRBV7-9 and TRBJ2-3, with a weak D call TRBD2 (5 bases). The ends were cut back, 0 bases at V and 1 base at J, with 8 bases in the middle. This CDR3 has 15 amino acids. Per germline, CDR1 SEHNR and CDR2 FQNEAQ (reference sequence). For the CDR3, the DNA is TGTGCCAGCAGCTTAGCGGAGGCAGGCACAGATACGCAGTATTTT. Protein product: CASSLAEAGTDTQYF.

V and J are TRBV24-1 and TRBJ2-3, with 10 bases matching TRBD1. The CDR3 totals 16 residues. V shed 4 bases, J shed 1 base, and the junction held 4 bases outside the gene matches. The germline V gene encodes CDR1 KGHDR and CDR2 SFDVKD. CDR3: CATSDPGQGGTDTQYF. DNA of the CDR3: TGTGCCACCAGTGACCCCGGACAGGGGGGCACAGATACGCAGTATTTT.

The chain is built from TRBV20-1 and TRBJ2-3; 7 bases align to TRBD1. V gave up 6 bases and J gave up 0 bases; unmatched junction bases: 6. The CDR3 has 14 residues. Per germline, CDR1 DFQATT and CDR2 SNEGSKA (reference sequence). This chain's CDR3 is CSAETGPSTDTQYF. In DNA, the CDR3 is TGCAGTGCAGAGACAGGGCCTAGCACAGATACGCAGTATTTT.

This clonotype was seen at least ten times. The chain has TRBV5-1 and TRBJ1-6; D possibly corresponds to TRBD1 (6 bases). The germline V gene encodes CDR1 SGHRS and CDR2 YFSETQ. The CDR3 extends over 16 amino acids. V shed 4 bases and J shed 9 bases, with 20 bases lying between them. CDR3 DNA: TGCGCCAGCAGCCGGGGGGCCACAAAAAGGGCTTCACCCCTCCACTTT. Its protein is CASSRGATKRASPLHF.

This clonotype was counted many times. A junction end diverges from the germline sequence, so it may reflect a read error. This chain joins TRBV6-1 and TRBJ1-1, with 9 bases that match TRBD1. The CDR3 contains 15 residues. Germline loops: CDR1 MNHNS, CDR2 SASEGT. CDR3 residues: CASREVQGANTEAFF. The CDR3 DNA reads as TGTGCCAGCAGAGAAGTACAGGGGGCGAACACTGAAGCTTTCTTT.

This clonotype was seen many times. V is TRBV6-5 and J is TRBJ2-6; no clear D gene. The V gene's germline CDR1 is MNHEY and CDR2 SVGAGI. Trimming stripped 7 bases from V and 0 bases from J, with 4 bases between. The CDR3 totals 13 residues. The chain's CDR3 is CASTNSGANVLTF. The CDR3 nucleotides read TGTGCCAGCACCAACTCTGGGGCCAACGTCCTGACTTTC.

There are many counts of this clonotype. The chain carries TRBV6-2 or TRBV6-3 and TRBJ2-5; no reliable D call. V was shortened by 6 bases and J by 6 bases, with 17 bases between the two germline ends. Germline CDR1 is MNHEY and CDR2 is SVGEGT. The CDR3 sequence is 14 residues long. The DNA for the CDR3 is TGTGCCAGCAGATTAAGGGAAACTTCAAAGACCCAGTACTTC. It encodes CASRLRETSKTQYF.

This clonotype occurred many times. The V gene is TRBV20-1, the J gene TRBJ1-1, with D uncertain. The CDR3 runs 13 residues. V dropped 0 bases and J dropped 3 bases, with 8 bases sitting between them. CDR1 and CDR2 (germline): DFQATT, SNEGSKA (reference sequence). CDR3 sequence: CSARDHSDTEAFF. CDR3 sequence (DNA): TGCAGTGCTAGAGATCACTCCGACACTGAAGCTTTCTTT.

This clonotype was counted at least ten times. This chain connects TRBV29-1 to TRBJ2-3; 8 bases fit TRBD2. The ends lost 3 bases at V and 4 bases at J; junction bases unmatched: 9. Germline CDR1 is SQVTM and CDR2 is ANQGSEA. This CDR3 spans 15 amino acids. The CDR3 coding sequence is TGCAGCGTTGAGAGGGGCGGGGGGTTCGCAGATACGCAGTATTTT. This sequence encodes CSVERGGGFADTQYF.

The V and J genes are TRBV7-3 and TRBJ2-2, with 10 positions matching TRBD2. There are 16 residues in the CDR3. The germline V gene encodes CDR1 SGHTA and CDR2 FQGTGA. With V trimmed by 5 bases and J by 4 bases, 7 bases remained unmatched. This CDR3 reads CASSLPTSGVTGELFF. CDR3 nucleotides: TGTGCCAGCAGCCTCCCAACTAGCGGGGTCACCGGGGAGCTGTTTTTT.